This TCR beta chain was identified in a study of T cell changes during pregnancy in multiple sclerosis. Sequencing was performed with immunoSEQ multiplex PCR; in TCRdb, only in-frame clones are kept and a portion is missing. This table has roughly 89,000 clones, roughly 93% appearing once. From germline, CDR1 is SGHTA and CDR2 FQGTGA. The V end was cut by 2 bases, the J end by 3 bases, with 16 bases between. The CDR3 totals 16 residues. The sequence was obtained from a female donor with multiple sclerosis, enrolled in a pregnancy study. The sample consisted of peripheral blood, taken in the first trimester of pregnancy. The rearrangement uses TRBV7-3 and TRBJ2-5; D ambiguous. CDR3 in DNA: TGTGCCAGCAGCTTAGGGCCGGTCATCGCCGAAGAGACCCAGTACTTC. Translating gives CASSLGPVIAEETQYF.